Below are 26 T cell receptor beta chains sequenced from a single sample in a study of early stage breast cancer tumors. Here immunoSEQ multiplex PCR was the method, and the copy in TCRdb shows in-frame clones only, minus some. The sample consists of 60,000 to 80,000 clones, around 85% of them appearing once. The sample comprised blood. These receptors all stem from a person between 55 and 70 years old with breast cancer.

This chain joins TRBV21-1 and TRBJ2-3; no check of the table's D call, TRBD2, against the DNA was made. TRBV21-1 is designated a pseudogene. There are 19 residues in the CDR3. The CDR3 DNA reads as TGTGCCAGCAGCAAAGTAAGCGGGAAGTTCCCCCTCGGCACAGATACGCAGTATTTT. The encoded protein is CASSKVSGKFPLGTDTQYF.

The rearrangement joins TRBV5-4 to TRBJ2-2; TRBD2 might be the D (5 bases). Germline lookup yields CDR1 SGHNT and CDR2 YYREEE (reference sequence). The CDR3 extends over 17 amino acids. V gave up 2 bases and J gave up 0 bases, with 14 bases separating them. The CDR3 region is CASSFGGFQANTGELFF. As DNA, the CDR3 is TGTGCCAGCAGCTTCGGCGGGTTCCAAGCGAACACCGGGGAGCTGTTTTTT.

The chain combines TRBV29-1 with TRBJ2-7; 11 bases agree with TRBD2. The CDR3 extends over 16 amino acids. Germline V gene lookup returns CDR1 SQVTM and CDR2 ANQGSEA. Trimming at V came to 4 bases and at J to 0 bases, leaving 8 bases not matched to a gene. CDR3 region: CSVGLAGRLDSYEQYF. Written as DNA, the CDR3 is TGCAGCGTTGGACTAGCGGGACGGCTGGACTCCTACGAGCAGTACTTC.

The chain links TRBV2 to TRBJ2-3; D unclear. The CDR3 is made up of 10 amino acids. Germline CDR1 reads SNHLY; CDR2 reads FYNNEI. V gave up 7 bases and J gave up 6 bases, with 5 bases separating them. The CDR3 DNA reads TGTGCCAGCATGAGGGATACGCAGTATTTT. Residues: CASMRDTQYF.

V usage is TRBV5-6 and J usage is TRBJ2-1; D is unclear. V lost 1 base and J lost 0, with 8 bases in between. The germline V gene has CDR1 SGHDT and CDR2 YYEEEE. The CDR3 totals 15 residues. CDR3 in amino acids: CASSLTVSSYNEQFF. The CDR3 DNA reads TGTGCCAGCAGCTTGACAGTTAGCTCCTACAATGAGCAGTTCTTC.

The gene calls are TRBV11-2 and TRBJ2-7; D might be TRBD1 (6 bases). From germline, CDR1 is SGHAT and CDR2 FQNNGV. This CDR3 is 14 amino acids long. Trimming took off 0 bases at V and 7 bases at J, with 13 bases between the two ends. This chain's CDR3 is CASSLDLGQGEQYF. The DNA of the CDR3 is TGTGCCAGCAGCTTAGATCTGGGACAAGGTGAGCAGTACTTC.

The chain joins TRBV25-1 to TRBJ2-1, with D maybe TRBD2 (6 bases). The CDR3 has 17 amino acids. Trimming shortened V by 3 bases and J by 11 bases, and 26 bases separated the two germline ends. Per the germline V gene, CDR1 is MGHDK and CDR2 is SYGVNS. CDR3 region: CASSDTSPGLVPLKQFF. CDR3 nucleotides: TGTGCCAGCAGTGATACAAGCCCGGGACTGGTACCCCTCAAGCAGTTCTTC. Together with reference TRBV25-1 and TRBJ2-1, the CDR3 gives the full variable domain: EADIYQTPRYLVIGTGKKITLECSQTMGHDKMYWYQQDPGMELHLIHYSYGVNSTEKGDLSSESTVSRIRTEHFPLTLESARPSHTSQYLCASSDTSPGLVPLKQFFGPGTRLTVL.

This clone appeared a few times. The chain recombines TRBV4-2 with TRBJ2-7, with TRBD2 as a possible D gene (6 bases). Germline V gene lookup returns CDR1 LGHNA and CDR2 YNFKEQ. The CDR3 contains 18 residues. Trimming took off 4 bases at V and 2 bases at J, with 24 bases between the two ends. CDR3 DNA: TGTGCCAGCAGCCTAAACCCTATGGGGGAGGCTTCGGCCTACGAGCAGTACTTC. Translated: CASSLNPMGEASAYEQYF.

The rearrangement uses TRBV6-5 and TRBJ1-1; tentative D call: TRBD1 (6 bases). Trimming took off 6 bases at V and 14 bases at J, with 25 bases between the two ends. Germline CDR1 and CDR2: MNHEY and SVGAGI. The CDR3 consists of 14 residues. CDR3 sequence (DNA): TGTGCCAGCAGGAGGTCAGTGGGGGGCGCTTTATTCTTCTTT. It encodes CASRRSVGGALFFF.

The rearrangement links TRBV11-2 to TRBJ2-5; 9 positions agree with TRBD1. The CDR3 contains 16 residues. Germline V gene sequence: CDR1 SGHAT, CDR2 FQNNGV. V shed 4 bases and J 3 bases; nucleotides not matched to a gene: 9. CDR3 sequence (DNA): TGTGCCAGCAGCTCTAACAGGGGGCCAAAAAAAGAGACCCAGTACTTC. The encoded protein is CASSSNRGPKKETQYF.

This chain connects TRBV27 to TRBJ2-7; perhaps TRBD2 as D (6 bases). Deletions cut 5 bases from V and 3 bases from J, with 17 bases between. This CDR3 is 15 amino acids long. CDR1 and CDR2 (germline): MNHEY, SMNVEV (reference sequence). The CDR3 sequence: CASSPVGAEGYEQYF. The CDR3 DNA is TGTGCCAGCAGTCCCGTGGGAGCGGAGGGCTACGAGCAGTACTTC.

V and J are TRBV7-2 and TRBJ2-3; no firm D call. The length of the CDR3 is 12 residues. Trimming took 2 bases from V and 7 from J, leaving 7 bases between them. From germline, CDR1 is SGHTA and CDR2 FQGNSA. Here the CDR3 reads CASSLIVNTQYF. Written as DNA, the CDR3 is TGTGCCAGCAGCTTAATTGTCAATACGCAGTATTTT.

The chain is built from TRBV9 and TRBJ1-2, with TRBD1 as a possible D gene (5 bases). The CDR3 contains 15 residues. V shed 4 bases and J shed 6 bases, with 19 bases lying between them. The V gene's germline CDR1 is SGDLS and CDR2 YYNGEE. The CDR3 protein is CASSPHLQGLDGYTF. CDR3 DNA: TGTGCCAGCAGCCCCCACCTCCAGGGTTTGGATGGCTACACCTTC.

This sequence joins TRBV13 and TRBJ2-5, with 10 positions matching TRBD2. With V trimmed by 3 bases and J by 4 bases, 2 bases remained unmatched. The germline CDR1 and CDR2 sequences are PRHDT and FYEKMQ (reference sequence). The CDR3 spans 14 residues. This chain's CDR3 is CASSFLAGGETQYF. Here the CDR3 DNA reads TGTGCCAGCAGCTTTTTAGCGGGAGGAGAGACCCAGTACTTC.

This chain uses TRBV28 with TRBJ2-5; D possibly matches TRBD1 or TRBD2 (5 bases each). CDR3 length: 15 residues. The germline gives CDR1 MDHEN, CDR2 SYDVKM. Trimming removed 4 bases from V and 5 bases from J, with 17 bases in between. The CDR3 DNA is TGTGCCAGCAGTTCCTCGCCCCCGGGGCGCGAGACCCAGTACTTC. Protein sequence: CASSSSPPGRETQYF.

The gene calls are TRBV7-3 and TRBJ2-1, with D possibly being TRBD1 (5 bases). V gave up 1 base and J gave up 0 bases, with 16 bases separating them. The CDR3 totals 18 residues. The germline V gene has CDR1 SGHTA and CDR2 FQGTGA. The CDR3 DNA reads TGTGCCAGCAGCTTAATAGTTGGGGCAGGAAGCTCCTACAATGAGCAGTTCTTC. It is translated as CASSLIVGAGSSYNEQFF.

The V gene is TRBV19, the J gene TRBJ1-5, with 10 bases identical to TRBD1. Germline V CDR1 and CDR2: LNHDA, SQIVND (reference sequence). V was clipped by 5 bases and J by 5 bases; unmatched bases: 3. The CDR3 has 14 residues. The CDR3 here is CASSVTGGHQPQHF. In nucleotides, the CDR3 is TGTGCCAGTAGTGTGACAGGGGGCCATCAGCCCCAGCATTTT.

The V gene is TRBV5-4, the J gene TRBJ2-1, with 7 bases that match TRBD1. V shed 4 bases, J shed 5 bases, and the junction held 15 bases outside the gene matches. This CDR3 comprises 17 residues. Germline V lookup: CDR1 SGHNT, CDR2 YYREEE (reference sequence). The CDR3 region has the DNA TGTGCCAGCAGCCCAGGGGGACCGGGACCGCTAAACAATGAGCAGTTCTTC. This translates into CASSPGGPGPLNNEQFF.

V gene TRBV6-1 combines with J gene TRBJ2-3; D call uncertain. V was pared by 6 bases and J by 3 bases, with 4 bases between. Germline V lookup: CDR1 MNHNS, CDR2 SASEGT. The CDR3 totals 11 residues. CDR3 coding DNA: TGTGCCAGCAGGGAAACAGATACGCAGTATTTT. Amino acids: CASRETDTQYF.

The gene calls are TRBV29-1 and TRBJ2-3; D not certain. The CDR3 consists of 14 residues. Trimming cost V 7 bases and J 0 bases, with 14 bases left between them. Germline V gene sequence: CDR1 SQVTM, CDR2 ANQGSEA. The chain's CDR3 is CSGERFPSTDTQYF. The CDR3 coding sequence is TGCAGCGGCGAGCGCTTTCCTAGCACAGATACGCAGTATTTT.

The rearrangement uses TRBV7-9 and TRBJ2-5; tentative D call: TRBD1 (5 bases). The germline V gene encodes CDR1 SEHNR and CDR2 FQNEAQ (reference sequence). V lost 5 bases and J 4 bases, leaving 20 bases between the germline ends. This CDR3 has 16 residues. CDR3 sequence reads: CASSPPSSGRRETQYF. For the CDR3, the DNA is TGTGCCAGCAGCCCGCCCTCCTCAGGGCGTCGAGAGACCCAGTACTTC.

This clone has a single count. A much bigger clone sits one base away, suggesting this may be a read error. This sequence joins TRBV6-1 and TRBJ2-5; D ambiguous. V lost 5 bases and J 5 bases, leaving 6 bases between the germline ends. CDR1 is MNHNS and CDR2 is SASEGT in the germline V gene. The CDR3 runs 11 residues. The CDR3 DNA reads as TGTGCCAGCAGTCCTGGGGAGACCCAGTACTTC. Translation: CASSPGETQYF.

This clone was detected only a few times. CDR3 in DNA: TGTGCCAGCCCTGATTGGGGGGGGTTTCCAGATACGCAGTATTTT. Translation gives CASPDWGGFPDTQYF. The chain has TRBV14 and TRBJ2-3; 7 nucleotides agree with TRBD2. CDR3 length: 15 amino acids. Germline V gene lookup returns CDR1 SGHDN and CDR2 FVKESK. V trimming: 8 bases; J trimming: 4 bases; junction bases outside the gene matches: 12.

J is TRBJ1-6 and V is TRBV5-6; no reliable D call. V was trimmed by 2 bases and J by 7 bases, leaving 16 bases between them. The CDR3 is made up of 16 amino acids. Germline CDR1 is SGHDT and CDR2 is YYEEEE. The CDR3 DNA reads as TGTGCCAGCAGCTTCCCCTCGGCATCAGGAAATTCACCCCTCCACTTT. As protein: CASSFPSASGNSPLHF.

The chain combines TRBV7-8 with TRBJ1-4, with unresolved D. Trimming took 5 bases from V and 8 from J, leaving 21 bases between them. Germline values: CDR1 SGHVS, CDR2 FQNEAQ. The CDR3 runs to 16 residues. Written as DNA, the CDR3 is TGTGCCAGCAGCCCCCAGAAGGGCCTCGCTAGCGAAAAACTGTTTTTT. As protein: CASSPQKGLASEKLFF.

The rearrangement links TRBV5-4 to TRBJ2-7; D unresolved. The CDR3 loop spans 14 amino acids. Germline values: CDR1 SGHNT, CDR2 YYREEE (reference sequence). Trimming left V 4 bases short and J 8 bases short, with 19 bases between. CDR3 DNA sequence: TGTGCCAGCAGCCCAGAGATCCCCCCCAGTCAGCAGTACTTC. This gives the protein CASSPEIPPSQQYF.